Sequencing of this TCR beta chain was carried out in a study of T-cell reconstitution after alpha-beta-depleted transplantation in children. Preparation of the TCRbeta library was carried out with unique molecular identifiers. TCRdb ran MiXCR on the PCR reads and lists one entry per CDR3 protein. In the table there are 85,000 to 120,000 distinct CDR3 sequences, around 7% of which are singletons. The CDR3 extends over 14 amino acids. The V gene lost 5 bases and the J gene lost 1 base, with 8 bases spanning the gap. Of note for this clonotype: Its cognate antigen is unknown.

Study results and limitations: Surviving thymic progenitors and recipient T cells were the source of high TCRbeta diversity at day 60 in some patients. Roughly two months post-transplant, alpha-beta T cells reportedly originated from several hundred graft clones that had expanded. One year post-transplant, T-cell counts and diversity were largely derived from T cells produced anew.

The chain recombines TRBV12-3 or TRBV12-4 with TRBJ2-2; D is ambiguous. The origin of this receptor is a boy between 2 and 15 years old with acute lymphoblastic leukemia, due to receive a stem cell transplant. This specimen was PBMCs, taken before TCRalphabeta/CD19-depleted stem cell transplant. The DNA of the CDR3 is TGTGCCAGCAGTCCGGACGTGAACACCGGGGAGCTGTTTTTT. It translates to CASSPDVNTGELFF.